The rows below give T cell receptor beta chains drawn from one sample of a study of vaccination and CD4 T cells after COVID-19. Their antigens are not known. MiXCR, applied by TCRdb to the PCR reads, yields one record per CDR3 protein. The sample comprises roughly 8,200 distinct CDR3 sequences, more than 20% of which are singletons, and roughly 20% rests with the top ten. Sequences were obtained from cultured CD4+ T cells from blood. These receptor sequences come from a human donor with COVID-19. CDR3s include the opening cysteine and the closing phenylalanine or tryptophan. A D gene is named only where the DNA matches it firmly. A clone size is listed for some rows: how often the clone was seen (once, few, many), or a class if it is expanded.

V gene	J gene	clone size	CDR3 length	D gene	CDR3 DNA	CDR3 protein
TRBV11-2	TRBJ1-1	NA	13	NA	TGTGCCAGCAGCTTCGACCCCCGCGGTGAAGCTTTCTTT	CASSFDPRGEAFF
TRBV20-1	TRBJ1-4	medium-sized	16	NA	TGCAGTGCTAGAGATTCGGTGGGCGCAACTAATGAAAAACTGTTTTTT	CSARDSVGATNEKLFF
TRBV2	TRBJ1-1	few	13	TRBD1	TGTGCCAGCAGTGACAGGGGGGCGACTGAAGCTTTCTTT	CASSDRGATEAFF
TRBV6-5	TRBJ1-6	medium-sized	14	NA	TGTGCCAGCAGTTACTCGTCGACCGGATCACCCCTCCACTTT	CASSYSSTGSPLHF
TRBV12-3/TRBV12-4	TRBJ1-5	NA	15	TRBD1	TGTGCCAGCAGCCGCAGACAGGGGAGCAATCAGCCCCAGCATTTT	CASSRRQGSNQPQHF
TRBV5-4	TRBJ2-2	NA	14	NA	TGTGCCAGCAGCTTCCCTCACTCAACCGGGGAGCTGTTTTTT	CASSFPHSTGELFF
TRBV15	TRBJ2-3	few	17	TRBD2	TGTGCCACCAGCAGAGATCTCAGCGGGGGAAGCACAGATACGCAGTATTTT	CATSRDLSGGSTDTQYF
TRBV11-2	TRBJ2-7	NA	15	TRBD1	TGTGCCAGCAGCTTAGTAGGGACAGGCTCCTACGAGCAGTACTTC	CASSLVGTGSYEQYF
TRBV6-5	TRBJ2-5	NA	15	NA	TGTGCCAGCAGTTACCCGACAGGCCTCCAAGAGACCCAGTACTTC	CASSYPTGLQETQYF
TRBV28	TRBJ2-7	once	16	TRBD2	TGTGCCAGCAGTTTGTCTAGCGGGGGGGTCGGTTACGAGCAGTACTTC	CASSLSSGGVGYEQYF
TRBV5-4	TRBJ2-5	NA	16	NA	TGTGCCAGCAGCTGGGGGGGGCAGGGGCGGGGAGAGACCCAGTACTTC	CASSWGGQGRGETQYF
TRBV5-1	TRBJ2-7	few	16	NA	TGCGCCAGCAGCTTGGCCAAGACCACTCCCTTGGGGGAGCAGTACTTC	CASSLAKTTPLGEQYF
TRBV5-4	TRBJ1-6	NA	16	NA	TGTGCCAACAGCTTCGCCGGGGACCGCTCCAATTCACCCCTCCACTTT	CANSFAGDRSNSPLHF
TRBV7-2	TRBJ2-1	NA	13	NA	TGTGCCGGCAGCTTAACGCGGGACAATGAGCAGTTCTTC	CAGSLTRDNEQFF
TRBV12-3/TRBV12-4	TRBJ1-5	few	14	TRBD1	TGTGCCAGCAGTCTTCGACAGGGACTGCAGCCCCAGCATTTT	CASSLRQGLQPQHF
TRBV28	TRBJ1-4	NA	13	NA	TGTGCCAGCACCCCCGACAGATATGAAAAACTGTTTTTT	CASTPDRYEKLFF
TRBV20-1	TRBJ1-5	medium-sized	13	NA	TGCAGTGCTAGAGATACTGGGGCAGCAGCCCAGCATTTT	CSARDTGAAAQHF
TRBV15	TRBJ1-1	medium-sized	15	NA	TGTGCCACCAGCACCTACGGGACCGGGTCGAGTGAAGCTTTCTTT	CATSTYGTGSSEAFF
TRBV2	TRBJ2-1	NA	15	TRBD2	TGTGCCAGCAGGAGGAGTAGCGGGGGGGCGAGTGAGCAGTTCTTC	CASRRSSGGASEQFF
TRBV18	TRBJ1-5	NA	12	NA	TGTGCCAGCTCATCCGACCTTCAGCCCCAGCATTTT	CASSSDLQPQHF
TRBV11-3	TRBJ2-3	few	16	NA	TGTGCCAGCAGCTTAGCTAAGACCCACGGGACAGATACGCAGTATTTT	CASSLAKTHGTDTQYF
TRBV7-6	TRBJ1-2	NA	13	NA	TGTGCCAGCAGCGGGGACGGATTCGATGGCTACACCTTC	CASSGDGFDGYTF
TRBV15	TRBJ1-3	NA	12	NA	TGTGCCACCAACAGAGTCGGAAACACCATATATTTT	CATNRVGNTIYF
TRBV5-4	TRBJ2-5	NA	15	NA	TGTGCCGGCAGCGACGCCCGGACTATCCAAGAGACCCAGTACTTC	CAGSDARTIQETQYF
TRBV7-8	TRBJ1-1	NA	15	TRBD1	TGTGCCAGCAGCTTAGTACAGGGGCCGTTTACTGAAGCTTTCTTT	CASSLVQGPFTEAFF
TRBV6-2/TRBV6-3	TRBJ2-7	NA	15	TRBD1	TGTGCCAGCAGCGACAGGGGCCGAAGCTCCTACGAGCAGTACTTC	CASSDRGRSSYEQYF
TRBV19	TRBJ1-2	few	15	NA	TGTGCCAGTAGTATAAAGGCAGAGGGTAACTATGGCTACACCTTC	CASSIKAEGNYGYTF
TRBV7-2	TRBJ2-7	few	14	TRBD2	TGTGCCAGCAGGAGCGGGGGAAGCTCCTACGAGCAGTACTTC	CASRSGGSSYEQYF
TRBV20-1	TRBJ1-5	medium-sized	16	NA	TGCAGTGCTAGCCTCCGAAGTCGGTTTAGCAATCAGCCCCAGCATTTT	CSASLRSRFSNQPQHF
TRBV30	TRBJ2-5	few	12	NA	TGTGCCCGGGACCTGGGGCAAGAGACCCAGTACTTC	CARDLGQETQYF
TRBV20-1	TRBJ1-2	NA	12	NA	TGCAGTGCTACCGCAAACGGGTATGGCTACACCTTC	CSATANGYGYTF
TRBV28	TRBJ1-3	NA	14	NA	TGTGCCAGCAGTTCAGGGTTCTTTGGAAACACCATATATTTT	CASSSGFFGNTIYF
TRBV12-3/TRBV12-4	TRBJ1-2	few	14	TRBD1	TGTGCCAGCAGAGCTGGGACAGGGTACTATGGCTACACCTTC	CASRAGTGYYGYTF
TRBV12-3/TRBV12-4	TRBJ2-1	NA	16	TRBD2	TGTGCCAGCACCCTCCTACTAGCGGGGCTTCTACATGAGCAGTTCTTC	CASTLLLAGLLHEQFF
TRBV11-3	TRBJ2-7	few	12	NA	TGTGCCAGCAGCCCGGATGCGTACGAGCAGTACTTC	CASSPDAYEQYF
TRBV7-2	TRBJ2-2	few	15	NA	TGTGCCAGCAGCTTTCGCAGGGCGGCCCCCGGGGAGCTGTTTTTT	CASSFRRAAPGELFF
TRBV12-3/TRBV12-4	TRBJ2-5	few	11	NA	TGTGCCAGCAGCCTAAAAGAGACCCAGTACTTC	CASSLKETQYF
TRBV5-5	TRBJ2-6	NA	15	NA	TGTGCCAGCAGCTCGAACCCCTCTGGGGCCAACGTCCTGACTTTC	CASSSNPSGANVLTF
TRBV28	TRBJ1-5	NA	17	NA	TGTGCCAGCAGCCCCCTTCCGCGGGCAGGGCGGAATCAGCCCCAGCATTTT	CASSPLPRAGRNQPQHF
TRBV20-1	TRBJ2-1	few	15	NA	TGCAGTGCTAGCCTGGCAGGGTTAGGATCTAATGAGCAGTTCTTC	CSASLAGLGSNEQFF
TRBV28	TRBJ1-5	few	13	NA	TGTGCCAGCAGTTCTACGGGGAATCAGCCCCAGCATTTT	CASSSTGNQPQHF
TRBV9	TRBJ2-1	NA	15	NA	TGTGCCAGCAGCGTACTGTGGAGTACCTACAATGAGCAGTTCTTC	CASSVLWSTYNEQFF
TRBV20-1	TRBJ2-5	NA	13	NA	TGCAGTGCTAGAGAGTCGGGTATATATACCCAGTACTTC	CSARESGIYTQYF
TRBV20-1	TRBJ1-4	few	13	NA	TGCAGTGCTAGGGTGGGTGGGAATGAAAAACTGTTTTTT	CSARVGGNEKLFF
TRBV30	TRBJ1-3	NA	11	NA	TGTGCCTGGAGTGATAGAAACACCATATATTTT	CAWSDRNTIYF
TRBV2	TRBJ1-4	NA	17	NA	TGTGCCAGCAGCCCGGACGGCCCCTTTGATTTTAATGAAAAACTGTTTTTT	CASSPDGPFDFNEKLFF
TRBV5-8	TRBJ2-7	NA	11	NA	TGTGCCAGCAGCTTGATGCGGGAGCAGTACTTC	CASSLMREQYF
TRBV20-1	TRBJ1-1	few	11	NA	TGCAGTGCTAGAGAGGGGACTGAAGCTTTCTTT	CSAREGTEAFF
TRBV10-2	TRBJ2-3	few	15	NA	TGCGCCAGCAGCGCTCGGGGGGCTTCCACAGATACGCAGTATTTT	CASSARGASTDTQYF
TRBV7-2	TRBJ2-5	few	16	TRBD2	TGTGCCAGCAGCTTCCGGACTAGCGGGATACAAGAGACCCAGTACTTC	CASSFRTSGIQETQYF
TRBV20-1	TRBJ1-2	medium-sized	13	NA	TGCAGTGCTAGAGATCCGACCGGTTATGGCTACACCTTC	CSARDPTGYGYTF
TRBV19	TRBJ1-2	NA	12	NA	TGTGCCAGGGTATACCAGGGTGATGGCTACACCTTC	CARVYQGDGYTF
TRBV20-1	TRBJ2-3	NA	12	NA	TGCAGTGCCCCGGGACCAACAGATACGCAGTATTTT	CSAPGPTDTQYF
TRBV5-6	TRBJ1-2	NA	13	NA	TGTGCCAGCAGCCCCCCGGACAGCTATGGCTACACCTTC	CASSPPDSYGYTF
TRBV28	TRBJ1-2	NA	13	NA	TGTGCCAGTCACCTATCAGGGGACTATGGCTACACCTTC	CASHLSGDYGYTF
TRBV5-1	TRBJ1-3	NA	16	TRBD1	TGCGCCAGCAGCTTGGTACAGGGGGTTAACGGAAACACCATATATTTT	CASSLVQGVNGNTIYF
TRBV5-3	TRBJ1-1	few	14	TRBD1	TGTGCCAGAAGCTTGAACAGGGGGCAGACTGAAGCTTTCTTT	CARSLNRGQTEAFF
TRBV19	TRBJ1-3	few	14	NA	TGTGCCAGTAGTATCCAGGGAGCTGGAAACACCATATATTTT	CASSIQGAGNTIYF
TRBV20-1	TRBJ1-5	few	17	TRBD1	TGCAGTGCCCAGTCAGGGGGAACTAAGTATAGCAATCAGCCCCAGCATTTT	CSAQSGGTKYSNQPQHF
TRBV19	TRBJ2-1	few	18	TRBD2	TGTGCCAGTAGTATAGGGGGGACTAGCGGGAGCTCCTACAATGAGCAGTTCTTC	CASSIGGTSGSSYNEQFF